This T cell receptor (beta chain) was sequenced during a study of blood T cell repertoires in COVID-19. V gave up 3 bases and J gave up 3 bases; unmatched junction bases: 3. The CDR3 has 14 amino acids. Germline lookup yields CDR1 SNHLY and CDR2 FYNNEI. The method was immunoSEQ multiplex PCR; TCRdb's version includes in-frame clones alone and lacks a portion of them. The table includes around 390,000 clones, approximately 87% detected once. The J gene is TRBJ1-1, the V gene TRBV2; the match to TRBD1 covers 8 bases. Sequencing input: PBMCs or T cells enriched from blood (not recorded which). This receptor was taken from a woman aged 45-65 years who had recovered from COVID-19. The CDR3 loop reads CASSERDRYTEAFF. CDR3 in DNA: TGTGCCAGCAGTGAGAGGGACAGGTACACTGAAGCTTTCTTT.